The 11 T cell receptor beta chains in this list originate from one sample, sequenced in a study of a mutant IDH1 vaccine in newly diagnosed glioma. Their cognate antigens are unknown. This table comes from immunoSEQ multiplex PCR, and its TCRdb copy is limited to in-frame clones, with some not included. Counted here are about 56,000 clones, 86% occurring once; the ten biggest clones make up roughly 1.5%. Time point denoted: week 35, safety follow-up. In the vaccine, a single dose held 300 ug of the mutant IDH1 20-mer peptide, along with topical imiquimod. Here the sequenced sample was PBMCs, taken from a glioma patient whose treatment included an IDH1 peptide vaccine. The receptors come from a man between 40 and 49 years old with glioma.

The chain has TRBV7-2 and TRBJ2-1, with TRBD1 matching over 8 bases. CDR1 SGHTA and CDR2 FQGNSA come from the germline V gene. After removal of 5 bases from V and 7 bases from J, the junction contained 10 bases not matched to a gene. CDR3 length: 15 residues. CDR3 loop: CASSTTGGLRNEQFF. DNA for the CDR3: TGTGCCAGCAGCACCACAGGGGGATTGAGGAATGAGCAGTTCTTC.

The gene calls are TRBV14 and TRBJ2-3; unclear D gene. Germline-derived CDR1 and CDR2 are SGHDN and FVKESK. CDR3 size: 12 residues. The V gene lost 4 bases and the J gene lost 6 bases, with 8 bases spanning the gap. The CDR3 DNA follows: TGTGCCAGCAGCCCCCAGTGGGATACGCAGTATTTT. It codes for CASSPQWDTQYF.

As concerns this clone: Other DNA sequences in this sample translate to the same CDR3. The rearrangement links TRBV29-1 to TRBJ2-3; D is unclear. This CDR3 spans 11 amino acids. V gave up 6 bases and J gave up 0 bases, with 4 bases separating them. Germline V gene lookup returns CDR1 SQVTM and CDR2 ANQGSEA. The CDR3: CSVLSTDTQYF. The CDR3 coding sequence is TGCAGCGTCCTCAGCACAGATACGCAGTATTTT.

As for this clone: Other nucleotide sequences from this sample produce the same CDR3. The rearrangement links TRBV7-2 to TRBJ1-5, with D uncertain. Deletions cut 2 bases from V and 5 bases from J, with 7 bases between. CDR3 size: 13 residues. Germline CDR1 reads SGHTA; CDR2 reads FQGNSA. The CDR3 loop reads CASSLWRDQPQHF. CDR3 nucleotides: TGTGCCAGCAGCTTATGGAGGGATCAGCCCCAGCATTTT.

The V call is TRBV15, the J call TRBJ2-5; D uncertain. This CDR3 has 14 amino acids. Germline V gene sequence: CDR1 LNHNV, CDR2 YYDKDF (reference sequence). Trimming cost V 1 base and J 3 bases, with 9 bases left between them. The CDR3 DNA reads TGTGCCACCAGCAGAGTAGGGCTAGAAGAGACCCAGTACTTC. Amino acids: CATSRVGLEETQYF.

The chain couples TRBV12-2 to TRBJ2-7; TRBD2 is the table's D call, not checked against the DNA. TRBV12-2 is recorded as a pseudogene. The CDR3 totals 15 residues. Here the CDR3 DNA reads TGTGCAAGTCGCTTCCGGGGTGAGGGCGCCTACGAGCAGTACTTC. This gives the protein CASRFRGEGAYEQYF.

This rearrangement joins TRBV7-2 to TRBJ2-7, with D possibly being TRBD2 (6 bases). The CDR3 length is 15 residues. The V end was cut by 6 bases, the J end by 0 bases, with 15 bases between. Germline CDR1 is SGHTA and CDR2 is FQGNSA. CDR3 residues: CASRYSIGSSYEQYF. The CDR3 DNA reads as TGTGCCAGCAGGTATTCAATCGGGAGCTCCTACGAGCAGTACTTC.

This chain uses TRBV6-5 with TRBJ1-4; D may be TRBD1 (5 bases). The CDR3 loop spans 15 amino acids. Germline assignment: CDR1 MNHEY and CDR2 SVGAGI. V was pared by 2 bases and J by 7 bases, with 14 bases between. The CDR3 protein is CASSYDGSGAEKLFF. The CDR3, as DNA: TGTGCCAGCAGTTACGACGGAAGCGGGGCTGAAAAACTGTTTTTT.

CDR3 region: CASSPPGTASEQYF. The CDR3 DNA is TGTGCCAGCTCACCACCCGGCACGGCGAGCGAGCAGTACTTC. The chain combines TRBV18 with TRBJ2-7; D gene uncertain. Germline values: CDR1 KGHSH, CDR2 LQKENI. Trimming took 0 bases from V and 6 from J, leaving 12 bases between them. This CDR3 is built from 14 residues.

V usage is TRBV5-1 and J usage is TRBJ2-7; D is perhaps TRBD1 (5 bases). CDR1 and CDR2 (germline): SGHRS, YFSETQ. The CDR3 has 13 residues. The V end lost 1 base, the J end lost 3 bases, and 8 bases lay between the germline ends. CDR3 loop: CASSLQGYYEQYF. The CDR3 coding sequence is TGCGCCAGCAGCTTGCAGGGATACTACGAGCAGTACTTC. Supplemented by reference TRBV5-1 and TRBJ2-7, the full variable domain reads KAGVTQTPRYLIKTRGQQVTLSCSPISGHRSVSWYQQTPGQGLQFLFEYFSETQRNKGNFPGRFSGRQFSNSRSEMNVSTLELGDSALYLCASSLQGYYEQYFGPGTRLTVT.

The V and J genes are TRBV29-1 and TRBJ2-3; D is ambiguous. CDR3 size: 14 residues. The V and J ends lost 5 bases and 2 bases respectively, with 14 bases between them. Germline V gives CDR1 SQVTM, CDR2 ANQGSEA. Written as DNA, the CDR3 is TGCAGCGTTATCGGAACTGCCAACACAGATACGCAGTATTTT. Its translation is CSVIGTANTDTQYF.